The 4 T cell receptor beta chains listed next were all sequenced from one sample in a study of technical replicates of blood from a handful of donors. TCRdb's copy holds only in-frame clones and misses some; the assay was immunoSEQ multiplex PCR. The data contain more than 13,000 clones, 70% to 80% of them singletons. Sequencing input: PBMCs. The receptors here all came from a human donor in good health.

This clone has just one count. This chain links TRBV19 with TRBJ2-1; 10 bases agree with TRBD2. After removal of 1 base from V and 4 bases from J, the junction contained 1 base not matched to a gene. Per the germline V gene, CDR1 is LNHDA and CDR2 is SQIVND (reference sequence). The CDR3 totals 15 residues. The CDR3 region is CASSIGTSGYNEQFF. CDR3 bases: TGTGCCAGTAGTATAGGGACTAGCGGTTACAATGAGCAGTTCTTC.

The chain uses TRBV5-1 and TRBJ1-1, with a tentative D call TRBD1 (5 bases). CDR3 length equals 15 residues. CDR1 and CDR2 (germline): SGHRS, YFSETQ. V lost 1 base, J lost 1 base, and 11 bases lay in between. CDR3 in amino acids: CASSLWGDRNTEAFF. In DNA, the CDR3 is TGCGCCAGCAGCTTGTGGGGGGACCGGAACACTGAAGCTTTCTTT.

The chain recombines TRBV6-4 with TRBJ2-3; TRBD2 matches 9 bases. Germline-derived CDR1 and CDR2 are MRHNA and SNTAGT. V lost 5 bases, J lost 4 bases, and 7 bases stayed unmatched. The CDR3 runs to 15 residues. The CDR3 is CASSLSAGGADTQYF. The CDR3 DNA reads TGTGCCAGCAGTTTATCGGCGGGAGGGGCAGATACGCAGTATTTT.

This chain links TRBV27 with TRBJ2-3, with 9 bases lining up with TRBD2. With V trimmed by 6 bases and J by 7 bases, 14 bases remained unmatched. CDR3 length: 16 amino acids. Germline V gives CDR1 MNHEY, CDR2 SMNVEV (reference sequence). CDR3 nucleotides: TGTGCCAGCAGATACGCCTGGGGCGGGAGGGTTAATACGCAGTATTTT. This codes for CASRYAWGGRVNTQYF.